The source of this TCR beta chain is a study of identical twins. A remark on this clonotype: Its antigen is not known.

Study-level findings and limits: Twin pairs' shared out-of-frame alpha sequences were enriched in low generation probability. A lower insertion count was a feature of abundant cord blood beta clonotypes, with no such feature in memory repertoires.

The cDNA had a unique molecular identifier and a template-switch universal primer site. TCRdb re-derived calls from the 5' RACE reads in MiXCR, one entry per CDR3 protein. The sample includes about 570,000 distinct CDR3 sequences, 9.6% seen only once; the top ten take 2.5% to 3.5%. Between the trimmed V and J ends, which lost 7 bases and 6 bases, there was a span of 14 bases. This CDR3 comprises 13 residues. Per the germline V gene, CDR1 is MNHEY and CDR2 is SVGEGT. The data were also submitted as part of a second study, on yellow fever vaccine responses in identical twins.

Specimen: PBMCs. The clonotype was recovered from a woman between 18 and 30 years old in good health. J is TRBJ2-3 and V is TRBV6-2 or TRBV6-3, with a weak D call TRBD2 (5 bases). CDR3: CASTIPGEDTQYF. The CDR3 DNA reads TGTGCCAGCACCATTCCCGGGGAGGATACGCAGTATTTT.